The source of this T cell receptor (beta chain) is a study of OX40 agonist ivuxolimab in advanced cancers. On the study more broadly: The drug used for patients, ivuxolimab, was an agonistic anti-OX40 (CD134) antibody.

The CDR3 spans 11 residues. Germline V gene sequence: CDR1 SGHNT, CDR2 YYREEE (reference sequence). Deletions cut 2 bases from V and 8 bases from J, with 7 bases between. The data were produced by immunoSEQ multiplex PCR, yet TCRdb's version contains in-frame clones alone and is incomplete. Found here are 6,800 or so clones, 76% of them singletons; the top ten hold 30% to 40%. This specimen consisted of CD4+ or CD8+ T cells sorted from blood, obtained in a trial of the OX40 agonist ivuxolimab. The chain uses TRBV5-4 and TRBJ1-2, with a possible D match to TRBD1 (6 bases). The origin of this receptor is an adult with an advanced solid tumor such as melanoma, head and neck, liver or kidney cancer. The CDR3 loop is CASSFGQGYTF. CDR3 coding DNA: TGTGCCAGCAGCTTCGGACAGGGCTACACCTTC. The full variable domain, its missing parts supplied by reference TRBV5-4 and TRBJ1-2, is ETGVTQSPTHLIKTRGQQVTLRCSSQSGHNTVSWYQQALGQGPQFIFQYYREEENGRGNFPPRFSGLQFPNYSSELNVNALELDDSALYLCASSFGQGYTFGSGTRLTVV.